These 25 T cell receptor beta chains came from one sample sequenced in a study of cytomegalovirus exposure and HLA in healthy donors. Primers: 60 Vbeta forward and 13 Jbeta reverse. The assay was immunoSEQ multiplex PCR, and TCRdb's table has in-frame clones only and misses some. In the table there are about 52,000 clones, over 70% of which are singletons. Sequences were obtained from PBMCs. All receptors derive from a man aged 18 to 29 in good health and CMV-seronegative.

The DNA for the CDR3 is TGTGCCAGCAGCTCCGGGCGACTAGCGGGAGACAGTGAGCAGTTCTTC. As protein: CASSSGRLAGDSEQFF. The chain links TRBV11-2 to TRBJ2-1; 12 bases fit TRBD2. Germline CDR1 is SGHAT and CDR2 is FQNNGV. The J segment lost 9 bases and the V segment lost 4 bases, leaving 10 bases of the junction unmatched. CDR3 size: 16 residues.

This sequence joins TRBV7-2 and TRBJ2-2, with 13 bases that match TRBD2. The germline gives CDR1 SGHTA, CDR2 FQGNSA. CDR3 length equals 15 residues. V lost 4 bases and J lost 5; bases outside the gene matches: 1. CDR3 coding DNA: TGTGCCAGCAGCTCGGGACTAGCGGGGACCGGGGAGCTGTTTTTT. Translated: CASSSGLAGTGELFF. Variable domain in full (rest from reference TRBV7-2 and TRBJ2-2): GAGVSQSPSNKVTEKGKDVELRCDPISGHTALYWYRQSLGQGLEFLIYFQGNSAPDKSGLPSDRFSAERTGGSVSTLTIQRTQQEDSAVYLCASSSGLAGTGELFFGEGSRLTVL.

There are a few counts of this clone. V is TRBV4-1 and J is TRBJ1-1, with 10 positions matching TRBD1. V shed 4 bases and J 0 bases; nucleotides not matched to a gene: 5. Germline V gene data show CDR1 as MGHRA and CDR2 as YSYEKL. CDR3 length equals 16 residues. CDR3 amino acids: CASSLPTGGMNTEAFF. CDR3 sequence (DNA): TGCGCCAGCAGCCTACCGACAGGGGGCATGAACACTGAAGCTTTCTTT.

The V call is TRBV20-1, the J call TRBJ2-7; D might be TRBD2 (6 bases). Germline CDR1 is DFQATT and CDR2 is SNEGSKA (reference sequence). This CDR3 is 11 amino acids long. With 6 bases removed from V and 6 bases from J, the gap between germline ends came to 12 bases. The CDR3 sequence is CSARDSLEQYF. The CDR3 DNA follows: TGCAGTGCCAGGGACTCTCTCGAGCAGTACTTC.

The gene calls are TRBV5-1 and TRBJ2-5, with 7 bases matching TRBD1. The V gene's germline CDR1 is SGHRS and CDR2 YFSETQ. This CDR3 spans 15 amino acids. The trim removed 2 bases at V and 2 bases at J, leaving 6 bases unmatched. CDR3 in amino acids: CASSFRGTVQETQYF. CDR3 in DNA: TGCGCCAGCAGCTTCCGAGGGACAGTTCAAGAGACCCAGTACTTC.

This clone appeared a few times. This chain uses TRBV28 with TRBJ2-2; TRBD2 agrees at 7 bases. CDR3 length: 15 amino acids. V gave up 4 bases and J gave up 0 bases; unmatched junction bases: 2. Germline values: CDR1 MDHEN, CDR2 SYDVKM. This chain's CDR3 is CASSSSGANTGELFF. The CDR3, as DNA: TGTGCCAGCAGTTCGAGCGGGGCGAACACCGGGGAGCTGTTTTTT.

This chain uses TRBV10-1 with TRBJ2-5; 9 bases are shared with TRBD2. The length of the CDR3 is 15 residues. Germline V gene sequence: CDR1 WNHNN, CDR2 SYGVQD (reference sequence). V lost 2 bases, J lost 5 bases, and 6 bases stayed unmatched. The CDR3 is CASSEAGGVRETQYF. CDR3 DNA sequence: TGCGCCAGCAGTGAGGCGGGGGGGGTAAGGGAGACCCAGTACTTC.

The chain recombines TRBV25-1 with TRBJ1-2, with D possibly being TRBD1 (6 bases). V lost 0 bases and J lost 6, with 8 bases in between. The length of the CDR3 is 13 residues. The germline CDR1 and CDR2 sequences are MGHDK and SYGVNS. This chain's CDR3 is CASSEYTGNGYTF. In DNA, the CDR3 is TGTGCCAGCAGTGAATACACAGGGAATGGCTACACCTTC.

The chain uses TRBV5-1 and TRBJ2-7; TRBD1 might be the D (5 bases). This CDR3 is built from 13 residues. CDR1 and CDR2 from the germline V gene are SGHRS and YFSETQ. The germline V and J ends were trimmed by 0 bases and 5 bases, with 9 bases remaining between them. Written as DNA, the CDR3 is TGCGCCAGCAGCTTGGCAGGGTCCCACGAGCAGTACTTC. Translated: CASSLAGSHEQYF.

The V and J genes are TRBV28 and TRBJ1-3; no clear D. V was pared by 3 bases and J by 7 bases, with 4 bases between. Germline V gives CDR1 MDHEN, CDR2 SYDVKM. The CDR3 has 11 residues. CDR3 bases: TGTGCCAGCAGTTTCGGGAACACCATATATTTT. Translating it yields CASSFGNTIYF. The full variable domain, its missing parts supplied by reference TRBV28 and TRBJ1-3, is DVKVTQSSRYLVKRTGEKVFLECVQDMDHENMFWYRQDPGLGLRLIYFSYDVKMKEKGDIPEGYSVSREKKERFSLILESASTNQTSMYLCASSFGNTIYFGEGSWLTVV.

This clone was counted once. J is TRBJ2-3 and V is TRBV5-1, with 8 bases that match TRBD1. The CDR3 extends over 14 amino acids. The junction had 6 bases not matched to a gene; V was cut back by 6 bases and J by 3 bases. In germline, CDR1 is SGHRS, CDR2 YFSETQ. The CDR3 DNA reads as TGCGCCAGCACGGCAGGGGGCTTAACAGATACGCAGTATTTT. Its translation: CASTAGGLTDTQYF.

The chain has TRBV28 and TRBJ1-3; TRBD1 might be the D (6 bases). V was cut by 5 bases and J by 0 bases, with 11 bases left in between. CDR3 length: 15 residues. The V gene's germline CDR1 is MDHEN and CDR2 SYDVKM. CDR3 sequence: CASSTDRYSGNTIYF. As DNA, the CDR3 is TGTGCCAGCAGTACGGACAGATACTCTGGAAACACCATATATTTT.

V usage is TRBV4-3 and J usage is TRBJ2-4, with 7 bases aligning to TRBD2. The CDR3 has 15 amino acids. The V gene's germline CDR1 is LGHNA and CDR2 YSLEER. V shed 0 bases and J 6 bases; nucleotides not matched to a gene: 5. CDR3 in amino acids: CASSQDVASGNIQYF. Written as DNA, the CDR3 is TGCGCCAGCAGCCAAGATGTCGCTAGCGGAAACATTCAGTACTTC.

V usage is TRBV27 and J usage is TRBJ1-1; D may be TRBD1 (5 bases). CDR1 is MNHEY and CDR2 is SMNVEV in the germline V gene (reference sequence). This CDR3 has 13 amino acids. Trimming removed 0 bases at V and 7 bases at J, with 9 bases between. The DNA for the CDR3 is TGTGCCAGCAGTTTATCGAGCAGGGTTGAAGCTTTCTTT. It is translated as CASSLSSRVEAFF.

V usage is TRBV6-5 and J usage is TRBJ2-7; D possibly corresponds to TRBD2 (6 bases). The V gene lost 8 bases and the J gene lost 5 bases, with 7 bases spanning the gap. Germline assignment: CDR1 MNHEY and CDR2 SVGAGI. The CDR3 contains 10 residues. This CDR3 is CASRGNEQYF. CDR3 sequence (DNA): TGTGCCAGCCGGGGGAACGAGCAGTACTTC.

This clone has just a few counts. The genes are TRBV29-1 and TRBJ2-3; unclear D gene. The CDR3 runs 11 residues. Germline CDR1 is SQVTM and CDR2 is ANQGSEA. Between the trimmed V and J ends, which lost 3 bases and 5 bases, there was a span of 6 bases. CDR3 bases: TGCAGCGTTGATGGCGGAGATACGCAGTATTTT. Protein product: CSVDGGDTQYF.

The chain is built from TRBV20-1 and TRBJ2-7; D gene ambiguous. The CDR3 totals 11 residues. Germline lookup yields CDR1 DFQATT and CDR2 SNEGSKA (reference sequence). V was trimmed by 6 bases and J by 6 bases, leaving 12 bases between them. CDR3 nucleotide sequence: TGCAGTGCCCCCCGGAGTAGCGAGCAGTACTTC. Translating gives CSAPRSSEQYF.

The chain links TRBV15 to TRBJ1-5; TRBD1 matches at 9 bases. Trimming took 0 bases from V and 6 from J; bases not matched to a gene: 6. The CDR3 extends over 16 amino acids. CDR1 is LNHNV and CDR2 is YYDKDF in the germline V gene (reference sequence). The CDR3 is CATSRDRSGQGQPQHF. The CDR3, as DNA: TGTGCCACCAGCAGAGATCGGTCGGGACAGGGTCAGCCCCAGCATTTT.

The CDR3 spells CSVQVSLYEQYF. The CDR3, as DNA: TGCAGCGTTCAGGTCTCCCTTTACGAGCAGTACTTC. The rearrangement links TRBV29-1 to TRBJ2-7; D not resolved. Germline CDR1 is SQVTM and CDR2 is ANQGSEA. V was trimmed by 5 bases and J by 4 bases, leaving 12 bases between them. CDR3 size: 12 residues.

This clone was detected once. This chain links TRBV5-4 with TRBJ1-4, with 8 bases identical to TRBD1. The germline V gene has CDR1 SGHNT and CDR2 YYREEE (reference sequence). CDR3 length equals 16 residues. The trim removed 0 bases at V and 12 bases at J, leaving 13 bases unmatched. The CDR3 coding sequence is TGTGCCAGCAGCTTGGGGGTCCCGGGACAGGTTCGGGAACTGTTTTTT. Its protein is CASSLGVPGQVRELFF.

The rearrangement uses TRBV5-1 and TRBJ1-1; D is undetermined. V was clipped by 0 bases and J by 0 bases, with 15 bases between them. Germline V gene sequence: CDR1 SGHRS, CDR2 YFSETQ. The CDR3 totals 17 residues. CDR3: CASSLAMGRPMNTEAFF. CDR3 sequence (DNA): TGCGCCAGCAGCTTGGCCATGGGCAGGCCGATGAACACTGAAGCTTTCTTT.

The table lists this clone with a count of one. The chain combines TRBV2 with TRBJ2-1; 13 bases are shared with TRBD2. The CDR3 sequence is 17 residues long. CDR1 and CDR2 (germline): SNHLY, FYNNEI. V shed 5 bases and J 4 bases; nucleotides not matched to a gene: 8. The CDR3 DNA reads TGTGCCAGCAGTTTAGGGACTAGCGGGAACTTTTACAATGAGCAGTTCTTC. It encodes CASSLGTSGNFYNEQFF.

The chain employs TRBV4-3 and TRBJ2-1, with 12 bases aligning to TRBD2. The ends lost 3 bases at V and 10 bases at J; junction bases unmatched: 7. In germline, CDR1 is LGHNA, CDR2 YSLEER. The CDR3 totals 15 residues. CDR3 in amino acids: CASSQGLAGAWEQFF. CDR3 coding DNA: TGCGCCAGCAGCCAGGGACTAGCGGGTGCCTGGGAGCAGTTCTTC.

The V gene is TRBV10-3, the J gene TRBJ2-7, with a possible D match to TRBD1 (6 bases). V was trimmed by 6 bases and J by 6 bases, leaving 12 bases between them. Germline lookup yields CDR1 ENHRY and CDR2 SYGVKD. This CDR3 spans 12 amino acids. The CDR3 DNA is TGTGCCATCAGCCCAGGGGAATCCGAGCAGTACTTC. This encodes CAISPGESEQYF.

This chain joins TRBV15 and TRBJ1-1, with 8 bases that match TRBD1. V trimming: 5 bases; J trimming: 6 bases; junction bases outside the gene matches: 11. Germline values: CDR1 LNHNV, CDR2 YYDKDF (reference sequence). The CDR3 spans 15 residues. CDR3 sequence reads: CATSGIGQGGPEAFF. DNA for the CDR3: TGTGCCACCAGCGGAATAGGACAGGGTGGCCCTGAAGCTTTCTTT. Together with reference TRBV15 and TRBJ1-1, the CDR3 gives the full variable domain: DAMVIQNPRYQVTQFGKPVTLSCSQTLNHNVMYWYQQKSSQAPKLLFHYYDKDFNNEADTPDNFQSRRPNTSFCFLDIRSPGLGDTAMYLCATSGIGQGGPEAFFGQGTRLTVV.